The rows below give T cell receptor beta chains drawn from one sample of a study of PD-1 blockade in classical Hodgkin lymphoma. Profiling relied on immunoSEQ multiplex PCR, and the TCRdb table lists in-frame clones only, not all of them. The sample has around 25,000 clones, 70% to 80% seen once. This specimen was peripheral blood mononuclear cells (PBMCs), taken before the fourth cycle of nivolumab. The receptors derive from a human donor with classical Hodgkin lymphoma. Each CDR3 is given with its conserved first and last residue. A D gene is named only where the DNA matches it firmly. Rows give clone size only sometimes, using once, few, many, or a class for an expanded clone.

v_gene: TRBV7-3; abundance: NA; d_gene: TRBD1; j_gene: TRBJ2-6; CDR3aa: CASSLTGTVSSGANVLTF; CDR3nt: TGTGCCAGCAGCTTAACGGGGACAGTCAGCTCTGGGGCCAACGTCCTGACTTTC
v_gene: TRBV11-2; abundance: NA; d_gene: TRBD2; j_gene: TRBJ2-1; CDR3aa: CASSLTRGGVYDEQFF; CDR3nt: TGTGCCAGCAGCTTAACGCGGGGGGGCGTGTACGATGAGCAGTTCTTC
v_gene: TRBV6-5; abundance: once; d_gene: NA; j_gene: TRBJ2-7; CDR3aa: CASSYSTPSGEQYF; CDR3nt: TGTGCCAGCAGTTACTCAACCCCCTCAGGAGAGCAGTACTTC
v_gene: TRBV21-1; abundance: many; d_gene: NA; j_gene: TRBJ2-5; CDR3aa: CASSKRGGKETQYF; CDR3nt: TGTGCCAGCAGCAAAAGAGGAGGTAAAGAGACCCAGTACTTC
v_gene: TRBV27; abundance: NA; d_gene: TRBD1; j_gene: TRBJ2-1; CDR3aa: CASSPQGPAYNEQFF; CDR3nt: TGTGCCAGCAGCCCACAGGGGCCGGCGTACAATGAGCAGTTCTTC
v_gene: TRBV14; abundance: medium-sized; d_gene: NA; j_gene: TRBJ1-1; CDR3aa: CASSLQGNTEAFF; CDR3nt: TGTGCCAGCAGCCTCCAGGGGAACACTGAAGCTTTCTTT
v_gene: TRBV6-1; abundance: NA; d_gene: TRBD1; j_gene: TRBJ1-1; CDR3aa: CASSDPGQINTEAFF; CDR3nt: TGTGCCAGCAGTGATCCGGGACAGATAAACACTGAAGCTTTCTTT
v_gene: TRBV20-1; abundance: medium-sized; d_gene: NA; j_gene: TRBJ1-5; CDR3aa: CSAEDRSQHF; CDR3nt: TGCAGTGCTGAGGACAGATCCCAGCATTTT
v_gene: TRBV29-1; abundance: NA; d_gene: TRBD1; j_gene: TRBJ2-7; CDR3aa: CSVVDRTYEQYF; CDR3nt: TGCAGCGTTGTGGACAGGACCTACGAGCAGTACTTC
v_gene: TRBV9; abundance: NA; d_gene: NA; j_gene: TRBJ1-3; CDR3aa: CASTQGLSGNTIYF; CDR3nt: TGTGCCAGCACTCAAGGCCTCTCTGGAAACACCATATATTTT
v_gene: TRBV7-9; abundance: NA; d_gene: NA; j_gene: TRBJ2-3; CDR3aa: CASSLVGRTDTQYF; CDR3nt: TGTGCCAGCAGCTTAGTAGGCCGCACAGATACGCAGTATTTT
v_gene: TRBV5-1; abundance: NA; d_gene: NA; j_gene: TRBJ1-1; CDR3aa: CASSLDPAGDTEAFF; CDR3nt: TGCGCCAGCAGCCTCGACCCGGCCGGGGATACTGAAGCTTTCTTT
v_gene: TRBV15; abundance: NA; d_gene: NA; j_gene: TRBJ2-3; CDR3aa: CATSGSGPESNTQYF; CDR3nt: TGTGCCACCAGCGGCTCAGGACCGGAAAGTAATACGCAGTATTTT
v_gene: TRBV11-3; abundance: NA; d_gene: TRBD1; j_gene: TRBJ1-5; CDR3aa: CASSITGGSSQPQHF; CDR3nt: TGTGCCAGCAGTATAACAGGGGGCTCAAGTCAGCCCCAGCATTTT
v_gene: TRBV28; abundance: NA; d_gene: NA; j_gene: TRBJ1-6; CDR3aa: CASSPSGVGYNSPLHF; CDR3nt: TGTGCCAGCAGTCCCTCGGGGGTGGGGTATAATTCACCCCTCCACTTT
v_gene: TRBV6-5; abundance: NA; d_gene: TRBD1; j_gene: TRBJ1-6; CDR3aa: CASSPQGEGDSPLHF; CDR3nt: TGTGCCAGCAGCCCTCAGGGGGAAGGTGATTCACCCCTCCACTTT
v_gene: TRBV4-3; abundance: NA; d_gene: NA; j_gene: TRBJ1-4; CDR3aa: CASSLDTANEKLFF; CDR3nt: TGCGCCAGCAGCCTCGACACGGCTAATGAAAAACTGTTTTTT
v_gene: TRBV5-1; abundance: few; d_gene: TRBD1; j_gene: TRBJ1-1; CDR3aa: CASSPGDRGDTEAFF; CDR3nt: TGCGCCAGCAGCCCAGGGGACAGGGGTGACACTGAAGCTTTCTTT
v_gene: TRBV12-5; abundance: NA; d_gene: NA; j_gene: TRBJ2-3; CDR3aa: CASGLVSNGDTQYF; CDR3nt: TGTGCTAGTGGTTTGGTCTCAAATGGGGATACGCAGTATTTT
v_gene: TRBV27; abundance: NA; d_gene: NA; j_gene: TRBJ1-2; CDR3aa: CASSSGRSDGYTF; CDR3nt: TGTGCCAGCAGTTCTGGACGGTCCGATGGCTACACCTTC
v_gene: TRBV18; abundance: NA; d_gene: TRBD1; j_gene: TRBJ1-3; CDR3aa: CASSPADRSSPIYF; CDR3nt: TGTGCCAGCTCACCAGCGGACAGGAGTAGTCCCATATATTTT
v_gene: TRBV5-4; abundance: NA; d_gene: TRBD1; j_gene: TRBJ2-5; CDR3aa: CASSFRQGTETQYF; CDR3nt: TGTGCCAGCAGCTTCAGACAGGGAACAGAGACCCAGTACTTC
v_gene: TRBV19; abundance: few; d_gene: NA; j_gene: TRBJ1-2; CDR3aa: CASWGTVQSYTF; CDR3nt: TGTGCCTCTTGGGGGACGGTGCAGAGCTACACCTTC
v_gene: TRBV6-1; abundance: few; d_gene: TRBD1; j_gene: TRBJ2-7; CDR3aa: CASSEGDRGFDEQYF; CDR3nt: TGTGCCAGCAGTGAAGGGGACAGGGGGTTCGACGAGCAGTACTTC
v_gene: TRBV27; abundance: NA; d_gene: NA; j_gene: TRBJ1-1; CDR3aa: CASCGLGEAFF; CDR3nt: TGTGCCAGCTGTGGTCTAGGGGAGGCTTTCTTT